What follows is one T cell receptor beta chain and its context. Its antigen is not known. Treatment indicated: roughly nine-day PBMC culture with coronavirus spike peptide pools or control peptides (ViraFEST assay). Gathered ahead of the COVID-19 pandemic (2011-2018) were the CD4+ T cells of the unexposed donor. ViraFEST stimulated the growth of antigen-specific T cells using peptide pools and subsequently profiled their TCRs by sequencing. Germline V gives CDR1 SGDLS, CDR2 YYNGEE. V dropped 4 bases and J dropped 5 bases, with 12 bases sitting between them. The CDR3 runs 13 residues. Cultured CD4+ T-cell DNA underwent Oncomine TCR Beta short-read sequencing. Genomic DNA was drawn out of CD4+ T cells grown in culture. In TCRdb, the PCR reads were re-called with MiXCR into one record per CDR3 protein. The table includes roughly 6,800 distinct CDR3 sequences, approximately 35% detected once. These data are taken from a study of vaccination and CD4 T cells after COVID-19. Across the study: At a median about 72 days (range 14 to 241) after dose two, post-vaccine samples were obtained. The authors exposed cells to overlapping spike peptides derived from SARS-CoV-2, HCoV-NL63, HCoV-OC43 and HCoV-229E. No peptide, an HIV-1 Nef pool, or a CEFX pool was what each control culture received.

This sequence was found in a human donor in good health. Sequencing used CD4+ T cells from blood, cultured in vitro. The chain uses TRBV9 and TRBJ2-5; no clear D gene. The CDR3 sequence is CASSRRYTETQYF. CDR3 in DNA: TGTGCCAGCAGCCGTAGGTACACCGAGACCCAGTACTTC.